One sample yielded the 29 T cell receptor beta chains listed below, sequenced in a study of response to subunit inactivated influenza vaccine. TCRdb fed the RT-PCR reads into MiXCR, producing one record per CDR3 protein. The data contain fewer than 700,000 distinct CDR3 sequences, approximately 12% of them seen just once; the ten biggest clones take up about an eighth. The specimen was PBMCs from blood, collected about 40 days after vaccination. Every receptor here comes from a man over 45 who received an inactivated influenza vaccine.

Remarks on this clonotype: The junction departs from the called germline gene at one end, perhaps through a read error. The rearrangement links TRBV5-4 to TRBJ2-7, with 10 bases identical to TRBD2. Germline V lookup: CDR1 SGHNT, CDR2 YYREEE (reference sequence). The CDR3 spans 14 residues. The CDR3 coding sequence is TGTGCCAGCAGCTTGGGGCTAGCGGGGGAGCTAATCGACTTC. Translating gives CASSLGLAGELIDF.

The chain couples TRBV28 to TRBJ2-4; TRBD2 aligns across 10 bases. Germline values: CDR1 MDHEN, CDR2 SYDVKM. The CDR3 totals 18 residues. Germline trimming cut 2 bases from V and 9 bases from J; bases unmatched to any gene: 16. The CDR3 sequence: CASSLTGTSGAPRVIQYF. The DNA of the CDR3 is TGTGCCAGCAGTTTAACCGGTACTAGCGGGGCGCCTCGGGTCATTCAGTACTTC.

The chain joins TRBV5-6 to TRBJ2-1; perhaps TRBD1 as D (5 bases). The CDR3 consists of 17 residues. Germline V gene sequence: CDR1 SGHDT, CDR2 YYEEEE. V was shortened by 6 bases and J by 4 bases, with 23 bases between the two germline ends. The CDR3 loop is CASTKFEGATPYNEQFF. The CDR3 DNA reads TGTGCCAGCACGAAATTTGAAGGGGCCACCCCATACAATGAGCAGTTCTTC.

About this clonotype itself: An end of the junction does not agree with germline; a read error may underlie this. The chain couples TRBV6-1 to TRBJ1-5; 7 bases are a match to TRBD1. The CDR3 consists of 21 residues. The V gene's germline CDR1 is MNHNS and CDR2 SASEGT. The CDR3 protein is CASSEGLLGTVAALRGQPQHF. Here the CDR3 DNA reads TGTGCCAGCAGCGAAGGTCTTTTGGGGACAGTCGCGGCCCTCAGGGGGCAGCCCCAGCATTTT.

There are a few counts of this clonotype. This chain joins TRBV6-1 and TRBJ2-5; possible D gene TRBD1, 6 bases. The CDR3 extends over 13 amino acids. V was cut by 4 bases and J by 4 bases, with 10 bases left in between. Germline-derived CDR1 and CDR2 are MNHNS and SASEGT. CDR3 bases: TGTGCCAGCAGTGTGACCAGGGGAGAGACCCAGTACTTC. This encodes CASSVTRGETQYF.

The V gene is TRBV19, the J gene TRBJ2-1, with TRBD1 matching over 8 bases. V gave up 1 base and J gave up 0 bases; unmatched junction bases: 8. The CDR3 length is 18 residues. The germline CDR1 and CDR2 sequences are LNHDA and SQIVND (reference sequence). CDR3 loop: CASSIGTGGRFSYNEQFF. CDR3 sequence (DNA): TGTGCCAGTAGTATAGGTACAGGGGGTCGCTTCTCCTACAATGAGCAGTTCTTC.

The V call is TRBV20-1, the J call TRBJ1-1, with a possible D match to TRBD1 (5 bases). This CDR3 comprises 12 residues. The germline gives CDR1 DFQATT, CDR2 SNEGSKA (reference sequence). Trimming shortened V by 5 bases and J by 8 bases, and 15 bases separated the two germline ends. The CDR3 region is CSAPGRGTEAFF. The DNA for the CDR3 is TGCAGTGCTCCGGGGCGGGGGACCGAAGCTTTCTTT.

The sample holds a few counts of this clonotype. The rearrangement uses TRBV9 and TRBJ1-2, with D perhaps matching TRBD1 (5 bases). The CDR3 sequence is 15 residues long. V was pared by 0 bases and J by 4 bases, with 13 bases between. Germline CDR1 SGDLS, CDR2 YYNGEE. This chain's CDR3 is CASSVGGTESYGYTF. The CDR3 nucleotides read TGTGCCAGCAGCGTAGGGGGGACGGAGAGCTATGGCTACACCTTC. The full variable domain, completed using reference TRBV9 and TRBJ1-2, is DSGVTQTPKHLITATGQRVTLRCSPRSGDLSVYWYQQSLDQGLQFLIQYYNGEERAKGNILERFSAQQFPDLHSELNLSSLELGDSALYFCASSVGGTESYGYTFGSGTRLTVV.

This clonotype was found a few times. The rearrangement uses TRBV11-1 and TRBJ2-2; 14 nucleotides match TRBD2. The V gene's germline CDR1 is SGHAT and CDR2 FQDESV (reference sequence). The ends lost 6 bases at V and 3 bases at J; junction bases unmatched: 12. This CDR3 has 19 amino acids. DNA for the CDR3: TGTGCCAGCAGACGATCCGGACTAGCGGGAGGCTTATACACCGGGGAGCTGTTTTTT. It encodes CASRRSGLAGGLYTGELFF.

This clonotype was seen more than once but under ten times. This chain joins TRBV5-1 and TRBJ2-5; 7 nucleotides align to TRBD1. Germline trimming cut 0 bases from V and 4 bases from J; bases unmatched to any gene: 15. Looked up from germline, CDR1 is SGHRS and CDR2 is YFSETQ. The length of the CDR3 is 18 residues. This chain's CDR3 is CASSLATHPTGFGETQYF. DNA of the CDR3: TGCGCCAGCAGCTTGGCCACCCATCCGACAGGGTTTGGAGAGACCCAGTACTTC.

This clonotype was seen many times. The J gene is TRBJ1-1, the V gene TRBV7-2; 8 bases are a match to TRBD1. With V trimmed by 5 bases and J by 0 bases, 8 bases remained unmatched. This CDR3 is built from 16 residues. Germline V gives CDR1 SGHTA, CDR2 FQGNSA. The CDR3 reads CASSPETGAVNTEAFF. CDR3 coding DNA: TGTGCCAGCAGCCCCGAGACAGGGGCAGTGAACACTGAAGCTTTCTTT.

This clonotype was seen a handful of times. This rearrangement joins TRBV27 to TRBJ2-5; D could derive from TRBD1 or TRBD2 (6 bases each). V lost 8 bases, J lost 2 bases, and 18 bases lay in between. The CDR3 has 15 residues. The germline gives CDR1 MNHEY, CDR2 SMNVEV (reference sequence). CDR3 sequence: CASAPEGGLQETQYF. Written as DNA, the CDR3 is TGTGCCAGCGCCCCAGAGGGGGGCCTTCAAGAGACCCAGTACTTC.

The V gene is TRBV4-2, the J gene TRBJ2-1; the D gene is possibly TRBD2 (6 bases). Germline values: CDR1 LGHNA, CDR2 YNFKEQ. This CDR3 has 16 residues. V dropped 1 base and J dropped 3 bases, with 13 bases sitting between them. CDR3 nucleotides: TGTGCCAGCAGCCAAGGTCACGGGGGAATCTACAATGAGCAGTTCTTC. It translates to CASSQGHGGIYNEQFF.

This clonotype was observed at least ten times. The V call is TRBV5-1, the J call TRBJ2-7; 9 bases line up with TRBD1. CDR3 size: 14 residues. Per the germline V gene, CDR1 is SGHRS and CDR2 is YFSETQ. J gave up 5 bases and V 4 bases, and 7 bases lay outside the gene matches. The CDR3 sequence: CASSMGQGRHEQYF. The CDR3, as DNA: TGCGCCAGCAGCATGGGACAGGGTCGGCACGAGCAGTACTTC.

This clonotype was detected many times. The chain links TRBV12-3 or TRBV12-4 to TRBJ2-1, with D uncertain. The CDR3 extends over 12 amino acids. The V end was cut by 6 bases, the J end by 8 bases, with 11 bases between. The CDR3 is CASRTMSDEQFF. The CDR3 DNA reads TGTGCCAGCAGAACCATGAGCGATGAGCAGTTCTTC.

This clonotype has a count of ten or more. The CDR3 DNA follows: TGTGCCAGCAGCTCGCTGGGACTAGCGGGGGTGCGTAATGAGCAGTTCTTC. Amino acids: CASSSLGLAGVRNEQFF. The chain uses TRBV7-9 and TRBJ2-1; 14 bases fit TRBD2. Unmatched junction bases numbered 9, after V lost 4 bases and J lost 7 bases. From germline, CDR1 is SEHNR and CDR2 FQNEAQ (reference sequence). CDR3 size: 17 residues.

This clonotype was counted many times. This rearrangement joins TRBV24-1 to TRBJ1-5; 7 bases agree with TRBD1. The V and J ends lost 10 bases and 1 base, in that order; junction bases with no gene match: 18. In germline, CDR1 is KGHDR, CDR2 SFDVKD. The CDR3 has 18 amino acids. CDR3 sequence (DNA): TGTGCCACTATAGAAACCGGGACAGACAGTGTAAGCAATCAGCCCCAGCATTTT. Amino acid sequence: CATIETGTDSVSNQPQHF.

The J gene is TRBJ1-2, the V gene TRBV5-1; D unresolved. Germline CDR1 reads SGHRS; CDR2 reads YFSETQ. V was trimmed by 5 bases and J by 2 bases, leaving 10 bases between them. The CDR3 has 13 amino acids. DNA for the CDR3: TGCGCCAGCAGAGCGGACGGAAACTATGGCTACACCTTC. Encoded protein: CASRADGNYGYTF. Supplemented by reference TRBV5-1 and TRBJ1-2, the full variable domain reads KAGVTQTPRYLIKTRGQQVTLSCSPISGHRSVSWYQQTPGQGLQFLFEYFSETQRNKGNFPGRFSGRQFSNSRSEMNVSTLELGDSALYLCASRADGNYGYTFGSGTRLTVV.

The rearrangement joins TRBV27 to TRBJ2-3, with 9 nucleotides matching TRBD1. CDR1 MNHEY and CDR2 SMNVEV come from the germline V gene (reference sequence). The CDR3 has 15 amino acids. V shed 4 bases and J 2 bases; nucleotides not matched to a gene: 4. The DNA of the CDR3 is TGTGCCAGCAGTTCCCCACAGGGGGCCACAGATACGCAGTATTTT. As protein: CASSSPQGATDTQYF.

This clonotype was counted between two and nine times. The rearrangement joins TRBV25-1 to TRBJ2-1; D remains unclear. V lost 5 bases and J 8 bases, leaving 16 bases between the germline ends. The length of the CDR3 is 14 residues. CDR1 and CDR2 (germline): MGHDK, SYGVNS. CDR3 nucleotides: TGTGCCAGCAGTTCAGCTAGAAAGCTCCATGAGCAGTTCTTC. It is translated as CASSSARKLHEQFF.

CDR3 region: CASSLARDTEQYF. CDR3 DNA sequence: TGCGCCAGCAGCTTGGCCCGGGACACCGAGCAGTACTTC. This chain connects TRBV5-1 to TRBJ2-7; a weak D match, TRBD1 (6 bases). The germline V gene has CDR1 SGHRS and CDR2 YFSETQ. The CDR3 sequence is 13 residues long. V was shortened by 0 bases and J by 6 bases, with 10 bases between the two germline ends.

This clonotype was recorded many times. This rearrangement joins TRBV5-1 to TRBJ2-1; 8 nucleotides match TRBD2. Germline CDR1 SGHRS, CDR2 YFSETQ. This CDR3 has 16 residues. Unmatched junction bases numbered 8, after V lost 3 bases and J lost 3 bases. CDR3 nucleotides: TGCGCCAGCAGCTGGCGTGGGAGCGGGAGCTACAATGAGCAGTTCTTC. This encodes CASSWRGSGSYNEQFF.

This clonotype was found a few times. This chain uses TRBV28 with TRBJ2-7, with no clear D. V lost 5 bases and J 0 bases, leaving 14 bases between the germline ends. This CDR3 is 15 amino acids long. CDR1 and CDR2 from the germline V gene are MDHEN and SYDVKM. The CDR3, as DNA: TGTGCCAGCAGTGAAATTCCCAGGAGCTCCTACGAGCAGTACTTC. Its translation: CASSEIPRSSYEQYF. The variable domain in full, completed from reference TRBV28 and TRBJ2-7, reads DVKVTQSSRYLVKRTGEKVFLECVQDMDHENMFWYRQDPGLGLRLIYFSYDVKMKEKGDIPEGYSVSREKKERFSLILESASTNQTSMYLCASSEIPRSSYEQYFGPGTRLTVT.

This clonotype was seen a handful of times. V is TRBV7-8 and J is TRBJ1-2; 8 bases are a match to TRBD1. Trimming removed 2 bases from V and 4 bases from J; junction bases left unmatched: 0. The CDR3 contains 13 residues. Germline V gene lookup returns CDR1 SGHVS and CDR2 FQNEAQ. CDR3 region: CASSLQGAYGYTF. CDR3 sequence (DNA): TGTGCCAGCAGCTTACAGGGGGCCTATGGCTACACCTTC.

This chain connects TRBV12-3 or TRBV12-4 to TRBJ2-2; 7 nucleotides agree with TRBD1. The CDR3 length is 14 residues. V lost 4 bases to trimming and J lost 3 bases; unmatched junction nucleotides: 2. CDR3 region: CASSSDRDTGELFF. The DNA of the CDR3 is TGTGCCAGCAGTTCCGACAGGGACACCGGGGAGCTGTTTTTT.

This clonotype appeared many times. This rearrangement joins TRBV20-1 to TRBJ2-1, with TRBD2 matching 8 bases. This CDR3 has 15 amino acids. Germline V CDR1 and CDR2: DFQATT, SNEGSKA (reference sequence). Losses at the gene ends were 5 bases for V and 0 bases for J; bases not matched to a gene: 6. CDR3 in amino acids: CSAPRGGSSYNEQFF. As DNA, the CDR3 is TGCAGTGCTCCCCGGGGGGGGAGCTCCTACAATGAGCAGTTCTTC.

This rearrangement joins TRBV7-9 to TRBJ2-2, with TRBD1 matching over 8 bases. Germline values: CDR1 SEHNR, CDR2 FQNEAQ (reference sequence). The V gene end was trimmed by 2 bases and the J gene end by 9 bases; junction bases not matched to a gene: 8. The CDR3 consists of 15 residues. The CDR3 protein is CASSLLGQGHRELFF. The CDR3 DNA is TGTGCCAGCAGCTTACTCGGACAGGGTCATAGGGAGCTGTTTTTT. The full variable domain, rest sourced from reference TRBV7-9 and TRBJ2-2, is DTGVSQNPRHKITKRGQNVTFRCDPISEHNRLYWYRQTLGQGPEFLTYFQNEAQLEKSRLLSDRFSAERPKGSFSTLEIQRTEQGDSAMYLCASSLLGQGHRELFFGEGSRLTVL.

The chain combines TRBV7-2 with TRBJ2-4; 9 bases are shared with TRBD1. Germline V gene lookup returns CDR1 SGHTA and CDR2 FQGNSA. V gave up 3 bases and J gave up 8 bases; unmatched junction bases: 11. This CDR3 has 16 residues. CDR3 DNA: TGTGCCAGCAGCTTTACCGGGACAGGGAATTTGGACATTCAGTACTTC. Amino acids: CASSFTGTGNLDIQYF.

CDR3 sequence reads: CASSQDPGQGVYEQYF. The CDR3 nucleotides read TGTGCCAGCAGCCAAGATCCGGGACAGGGGGTTTACGAGCAGTACTTC. This rearrangement joins TRBV4-2 to TRBJ2-7; TRBD1 matches at 11 bases. Trimming took 0 bases from V and 4 from J; bases not matched to a gene: 5. CDR1 is LGHNA, CDR2 YNFKEQ, per germline. This CDR3 contains 16 residues.